The clone carrying this T cell receptor beta chain showed up just a few times. Together with a sample-barcoded 5' primer, a J-beta primer mix was included in a second PCR lasting about 6 to 11 cycles. TCRdb reanalysed the 5' RACE reads using MiXCR and keeps one entry per CDR3 protein. The sample lists 800,000 to 950,000 distinct CDR3 sequences, under 35% occurring once. Those donating, healthy Caucasian individuals from Russia, were aged roughly 6 to 100. The CDR3 consists of 15 residues. The V end lost 5 bases, the J end lost 2 bases, and 15 bases lay between the germline ends. This record comes from a study of blood T cells in healthy people across ages. The sample was also linked to a second study, of T cells of mothers and their children.

This chain connects TRBV12-3 or TRBV12-4 to TRBJ2-5; D is possibly TRBD2 (5 bases). The TCR was taken from a middle-aged woman in good health. Sequences were obtained from blood. This chain's CDR3 is CASSGPGGVQETQYF. CDR3 bases: TGTGCCAGCAGTGGCCCAGGAGGTGTTCAAGAGACCCAGTACTTC.